Reported below is one T cell receptor beta chain. In Cohort 3, a recovered donor had either two negative PCRs, clearance, or symptom resolution. From germline, CDR1 is SGHAT and CDR2 FQDESV (reference sequence). V was pared by 5 bases and J by 5 bases, with 10 bases between. This CDR3 comprises 12 residues. Original methodology: Amplification with reference gene primers provided the estimates of nucleated cell counts. Assay used: immunoSEQ multiplex PCR; TCRdb lists only in-frame clones, some missing. That table is the source of V, J and clone size, and D and trimming were worked out from the DNA. The top ten clones hold approximately 5% of a sample with approximately 360,000 clones, over 80% of them seen once. This sample was included in a study of blood T cell repertoires in COVID-19. Overall study context: Sites in the United States, Italy and Spain provided acute and convalescent COVID-19 samples.

Sequencing was done on a sample of PBMCs or T cells enriched from blood (not recorded which). The chain employs TRBV11-1 and TRBJ2-7, with a possible D match to TRBD1 (6 bases). The TCR sequence derives from a woman aged 45-65 years who had recovered from COVID-19. Here the CDR3 DNA reads TGTGCCAGCAGCCCAGGGACAAACGAGCAGTACTTC. Encoded protein: CASSPGTNEQYF.